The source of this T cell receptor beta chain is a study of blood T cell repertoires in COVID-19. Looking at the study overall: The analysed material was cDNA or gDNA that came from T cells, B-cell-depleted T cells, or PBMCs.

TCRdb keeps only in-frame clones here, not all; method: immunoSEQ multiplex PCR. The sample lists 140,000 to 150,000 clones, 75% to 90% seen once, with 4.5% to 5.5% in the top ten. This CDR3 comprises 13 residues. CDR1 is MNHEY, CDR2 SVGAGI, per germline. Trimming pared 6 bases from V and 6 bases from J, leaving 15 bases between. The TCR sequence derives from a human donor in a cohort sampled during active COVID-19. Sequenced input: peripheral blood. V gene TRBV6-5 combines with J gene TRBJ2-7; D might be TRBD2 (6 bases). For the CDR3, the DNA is TGTGCCAGCAGCGCCGGGACTTCGCTCGAGCAGTACGTC. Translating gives CASSAGTSLEQYV.